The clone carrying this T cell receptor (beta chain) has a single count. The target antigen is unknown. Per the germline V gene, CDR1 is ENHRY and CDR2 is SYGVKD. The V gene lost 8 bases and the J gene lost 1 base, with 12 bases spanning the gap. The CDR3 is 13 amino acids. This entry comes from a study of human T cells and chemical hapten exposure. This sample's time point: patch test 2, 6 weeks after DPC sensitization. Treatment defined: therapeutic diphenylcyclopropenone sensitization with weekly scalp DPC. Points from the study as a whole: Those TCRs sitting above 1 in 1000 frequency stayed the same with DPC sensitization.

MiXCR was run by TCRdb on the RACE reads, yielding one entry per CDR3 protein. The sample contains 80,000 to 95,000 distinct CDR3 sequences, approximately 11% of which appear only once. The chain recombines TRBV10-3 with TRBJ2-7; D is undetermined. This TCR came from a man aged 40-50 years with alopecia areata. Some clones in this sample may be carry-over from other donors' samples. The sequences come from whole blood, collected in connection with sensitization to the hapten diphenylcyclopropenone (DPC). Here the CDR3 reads CAIAKAPSYEQYV. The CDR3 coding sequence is TGTGCCATCGCCAAGGCACCTTCCTACGAGCAGTACGTC.